Listed below are T cell receptor beta chains from one sample, sequenced in a study of blood T cell repertoires in COVID-19. Assay used: immunoSEQ multiplex PCR; TCRdb lists only in-frame clones, some missing. The sample contains approximately 260,000 clones, 75% to 90% of which appear only once. Source material: peripheral blood. All receptors derive from a woman in her seventies with COVID-19, enrolled during active disease. The CDR3 runs from the conserved cysteine through the conserved F or W. The D gene is left open where the match is weak. Clone size is given for some rows only: seen once, a few or many times, or a class if the clone is expanded.

clone_size d_call j_call v_call cdr3_aa cdr3_nt
few TRBD2 TRBJ2-7 TRBV4-1 CASSPGLATSYEQYF TGCGCCAGCAGCCCTGGACTAGCGACTTCCTACGAGCAGTACTTC
few - TRBJ1-1 TRBV5-4 CASSLDPRNTEAFF TGTGCCAGCAGCCTCGACCCTAGGAACACTGAAGCTTTCTTT
few TRBD1 TRBJ1-5 TRBV2 CASRGGLGTASNQPQHF TGTGCCAGCAGGGGAGGCCTCGGGACAGCTAGCAATCAGCCCCAGCATTTT
- - TRBJ2-1 TRBV15 CATSRGGTYNEQFF TGTGCCACCAGCAGAGGCGGGACCTACAATGAGCAGTTCTTC
- - TRBJ2-2 TRBV21-1 CASSKSTSGRASDTGELFF TGTGCCAGCAGCAAATCGACTAGCGGGAGGGCGTCGGACACCGGGGAGCTGTTTTTT
- TRBD1 TRBJ2-2 TRBV2 CASQSPKTGLTGELFF TGTGCCAGCCAATCCCCCAAGACAGGGTTAACCGGGGAGCTGTTTTTT
once TRBD1 TRBJ2-3 TRBV2 CANRQGATDTQYF TGTGCCAACCGACAGGGAGCCACAGATACGCAGTATTTT
once - TRBJ1-1 TRBV9 CASTPFGGRGTEAFF TGTGCCAGCACCCCTTTCGGGGGGAGGGGGACTGAAGCTTTCTTT
few - TRBJ1-2 TRBV14 CASSQDFQGHYGYTF TGTGCCAGCAGCCAAGATTTTCAGGGCCACTATGGCTACACCTTC
- - TRBJ1-4 TRBV7-2 CASSYKPATNEKLFF TGTGCCAGCAGTTATAAGCCTGCAACTAATGAAAAACTGTTTTTT
- TRBD1 TRBJ1-5 TRBV3-1/TRBV3-2 CASSQTRDRNQPQHF TGTGCCAGCAGCCAGACCCGGGACAGAAATCAGCCCCAGCATTTT